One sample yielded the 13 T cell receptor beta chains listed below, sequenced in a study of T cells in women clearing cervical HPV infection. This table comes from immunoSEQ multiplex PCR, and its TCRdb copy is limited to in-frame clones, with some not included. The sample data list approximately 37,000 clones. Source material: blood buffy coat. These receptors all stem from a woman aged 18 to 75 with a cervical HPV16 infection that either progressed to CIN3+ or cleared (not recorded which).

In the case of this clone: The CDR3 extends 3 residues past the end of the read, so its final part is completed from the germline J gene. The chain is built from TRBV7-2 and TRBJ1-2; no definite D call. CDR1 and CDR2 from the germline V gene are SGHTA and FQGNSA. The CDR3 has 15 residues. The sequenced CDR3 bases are TGTGCCAGCAGCTTAAATTCCAACGGGTACAATGAC. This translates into CASSLNSNGYND. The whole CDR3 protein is CASSLNSNGYNDYTF.

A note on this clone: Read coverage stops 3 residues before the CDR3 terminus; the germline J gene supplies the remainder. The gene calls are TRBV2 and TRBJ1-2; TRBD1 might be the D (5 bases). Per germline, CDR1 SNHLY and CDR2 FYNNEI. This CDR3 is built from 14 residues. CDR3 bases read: TGTGCCAGCACCCGATCAGAAGGGGCAGGCGAC. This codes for CASTRSEGAGD. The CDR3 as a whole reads CASTRSEGAGDYTF.

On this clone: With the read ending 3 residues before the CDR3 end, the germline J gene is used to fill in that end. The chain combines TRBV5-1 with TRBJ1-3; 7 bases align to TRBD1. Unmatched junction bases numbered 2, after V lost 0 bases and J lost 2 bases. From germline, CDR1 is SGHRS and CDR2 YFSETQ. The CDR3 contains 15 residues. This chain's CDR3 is CASSLDRGAGNTIYF. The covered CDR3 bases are TGCGCCAGCAGCTTGGACAGGGGAGCTGGAAACACC. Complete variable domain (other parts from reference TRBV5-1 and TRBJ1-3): KAGVTQTPRYLIKTRGQQVTLSCSPISGHRSVSWYQQTPGQGLQFLFEYFSETQRNKGNFPGRFSGRQFSNSRSEMNVSTLELGDSALYLCASSLDRGAGNTIYFGEGSWLTVV.

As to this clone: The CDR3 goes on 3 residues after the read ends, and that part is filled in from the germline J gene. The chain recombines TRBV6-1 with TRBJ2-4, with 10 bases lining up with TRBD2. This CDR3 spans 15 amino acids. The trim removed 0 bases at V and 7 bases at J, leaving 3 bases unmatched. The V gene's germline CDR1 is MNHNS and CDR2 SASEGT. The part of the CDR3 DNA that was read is TGTGCCAGCAGTGAAGCGAGCGGGGGGGGGAACATT. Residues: CASSEASGGGNI. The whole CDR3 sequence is CASSEASGGGNIQYF.

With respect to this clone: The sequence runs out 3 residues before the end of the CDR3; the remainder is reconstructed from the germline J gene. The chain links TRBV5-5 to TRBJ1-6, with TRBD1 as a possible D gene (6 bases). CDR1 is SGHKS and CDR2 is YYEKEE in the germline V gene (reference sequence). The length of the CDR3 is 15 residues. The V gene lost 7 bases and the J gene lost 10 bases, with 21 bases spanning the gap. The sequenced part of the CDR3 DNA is TGTGCCAGCGGCCGTGATGGGGGGGCCAACTCACCC. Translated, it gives CASGRDGGANSP. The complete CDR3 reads CASGRDGGANSPLHF.

CDR3: CASSFGDKRLFF. CDR3 bases read: TGTGCCAGCAGTTTTGGTGACAAAAGA. V is TRBV28 and J is TRBJ1-4; D ambiguous. The sequenced fragment ends 3 residues before the CDR3 boundary, so the rest is inferred from the germline J gene. Germline V gene data show CDR1 as MDHEN and CDR2 as SYDVKM. This CDR3 is built from 12 residues.

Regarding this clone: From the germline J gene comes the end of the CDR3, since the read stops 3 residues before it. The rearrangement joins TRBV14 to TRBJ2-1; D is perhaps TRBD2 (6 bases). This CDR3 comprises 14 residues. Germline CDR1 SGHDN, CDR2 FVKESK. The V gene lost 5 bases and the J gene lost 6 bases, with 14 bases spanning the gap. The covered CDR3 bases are TGTGCCAGCAGCGCGGGACTTAGCCTCAATGAG. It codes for CASSAGLSLNE. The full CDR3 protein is CASSAGLSLNEQFF.

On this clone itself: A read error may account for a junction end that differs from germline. CDR3 DNA, as far as it was read: TGCAGCGTTGCCCCGGGGAGCGGCTATGCC. It is translated as CSVAPGSGYA. The CDR3 in its entirety is CSVAPGSGYAYTF. This chain links TRBV29-1 with TRBJ1-2; no clear D. The CDR3 extends 3 residues past the end of the read, so its final part is completed from the germline J gene. Per germline, CDR1 SQVTM and CDR2 ANQGSEA. The CDR3 runs 13 residues.

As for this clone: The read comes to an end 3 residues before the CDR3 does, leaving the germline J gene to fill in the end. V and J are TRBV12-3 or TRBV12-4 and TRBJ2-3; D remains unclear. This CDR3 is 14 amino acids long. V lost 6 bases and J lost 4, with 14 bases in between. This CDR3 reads CASSYGSGADTQYF. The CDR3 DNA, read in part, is TGTGCCAGCAGCTACGGGTCTGGCGCAGATACG.

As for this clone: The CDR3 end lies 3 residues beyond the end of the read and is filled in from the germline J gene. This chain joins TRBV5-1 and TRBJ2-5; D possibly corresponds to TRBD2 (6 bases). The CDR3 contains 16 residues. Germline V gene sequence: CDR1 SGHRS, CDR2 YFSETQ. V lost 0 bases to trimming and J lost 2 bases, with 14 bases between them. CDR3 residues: CASSLEGLSLQETQYF. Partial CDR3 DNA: TGCGCCAGCAGCTTGGAGGGACTCTCCCTTCAAGAGACC.

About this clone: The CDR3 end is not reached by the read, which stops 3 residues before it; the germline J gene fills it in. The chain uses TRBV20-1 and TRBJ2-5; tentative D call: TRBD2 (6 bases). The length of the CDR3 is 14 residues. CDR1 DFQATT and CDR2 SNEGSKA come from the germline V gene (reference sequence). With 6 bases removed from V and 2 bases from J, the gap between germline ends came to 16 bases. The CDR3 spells CSAAGSALQETQYF. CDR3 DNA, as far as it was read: TGCAGTGCGGCGGGGTCGGCGTTACAAGAGACC.

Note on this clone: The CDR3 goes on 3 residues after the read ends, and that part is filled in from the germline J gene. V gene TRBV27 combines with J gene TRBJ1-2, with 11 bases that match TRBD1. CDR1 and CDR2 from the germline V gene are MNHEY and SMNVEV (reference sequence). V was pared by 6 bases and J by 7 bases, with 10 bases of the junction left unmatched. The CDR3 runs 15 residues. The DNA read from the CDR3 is TGTGCCAGCAGATTTAGGGGGACAGGGGGAGGTGGC. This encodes CASRFRGTGGGG. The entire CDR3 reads CASRFRGTGGGGYTF.

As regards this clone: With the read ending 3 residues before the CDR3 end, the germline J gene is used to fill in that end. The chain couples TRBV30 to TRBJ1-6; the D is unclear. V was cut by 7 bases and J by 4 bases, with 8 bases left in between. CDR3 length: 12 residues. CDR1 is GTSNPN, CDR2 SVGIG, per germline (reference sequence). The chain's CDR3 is CALTIYNSPLHF. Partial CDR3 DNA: TGTGCCTTGACAATTTATAATTCACCC.